This TCR beta chain was identified during a study of lung T cells in sarcoidosis with Löfgren's syndrome. The CDR3 is made up of 11 amino acids. Deletions cut 6 bases from V and 5 bases from J, with 8 bases between. Germline V gene data show CDR1 as SQVTM and CDR2 as ANQGSEA. TCRdb reanalysed the reads using MiXCR and keeps one entry per CDR3 protein. The sample has roughly 63,000 distinct CDR3 sequences, over 20% seen once. This clonotype originated in a human donor with sarcoidosis (Löfgren's syndrome or another form), or a control subject (not recorded which). J is TRBJ2-1 and V is TRBV29-1, with D perhaps TRBD2 (5 bases). Sequenced input: CD4+ T cells from PBMCs. The CDR3 DNA reads as TGCAGCGTAGCGAGGGACAATGAGCAGTTCTTC. Translating gives CSVARDNEQFF.